Reported below is one TCR beta chain. The data are from a study of control samples from healthy donors and cancer patients. Generated by immunoSEQ multiplex PCR, the TCRdb table keeps only in-frame clones and is missing some. This table holds around 83,000 clones, over 85% found once. The sample consisted of PBMCs. The TCR was taken from a woman aged 40 to 49 with lung cancer.

The CDR3 DNA reads TGTGCCAGCAGTATTGCCCCTCCTCCTCAACGTCGAGACGAGCAGTACTTC. Its translation: CASSIAPPPQRRDEQYF. The chain joins TRBV5-6 to TRBJ2-7; D not resolved. V dropped 5 bases and J dropped 5 bases, with 26 bases sitting between them. The germline gives CDR1 SGHDT, CDR2 YYEEEE. This CDR3 has 17 residues.